The clone carrying this T cell receptor (beta chain) was recorded at least ten times. Amplification targeted the TCR beta CDR3 regions, with RNA transcripts as the source material. A first-round RT-PCR used HTBI primers, followed by a second-round multiplex PCR. MiXCR, applied by TCRdb to the multiplex PCR reads, yields one record per CDR3 protein. This table has roughly 610,000 distinct CDR3 sequences, 22% appearing once. The entry originates in a study of Graves' ophthalmopathy and Graves' hyperthyroidism. Losses at the gene ends were 3 bases for V and 5 bases for J; bases not matched to a gene: 12. This CDR3 contains 16 residues. From germline, CDR1 is SGHRS and CDR2 YFSETQ.

The sequence came from a woman between 18 and 29 years old with stable Graves' hyperthyroidism. Some clones in this sample may be carry-over from other donors' samples. Sequenced material: peripheral blood. This sequence joins TRBV5-1 and TRBJ2-7; 9 bases are a match to TRBD2. The CDR3 coding sequence is TGCGCCAGCAGCTACGGTGGGGCGGGAGGGCCCGACGAGCAGTACTTC. It encodes CASSYGGAGGPDEQYF.